This T cell receptor beta chain was captured in a study of blood T cell repertoires in COVID-19. About the study: Samples representing acute and convalescent COVID-19 were sourced from the United States, Italy and Spain.

The CDR3 has 16 amino acids. Trimming pared 1 base from V and 4 bases from J, leaving 17 bases between. Germline CDR1 is SGHRS and CDR2 is YFSETQ. Participants came from roughly 23 US areas, aged roughly 18 to 90 years. Under the authors' procedure: For nucleated cells, counts were estimated from reference gene primer amplification. Only in-frame clones appear in the TCRdb table, and some are missing; sequencing was by immunoSEQ multiplex PCR. Clone size and V and J calls were adopted from that table, with D and trimming inferred from the DNA. In the table there are under 250,000 clones, about four fifths of which are singletons.

Sequencing was performed on PBMCs or T cells enriched from blood (not recorded which). The genes are TRBV5-1 and TRBJ1-2; no firm D call. The sequence was obtained from a woman in her forties who had been exposed to COVID-19. CDR3 sequence reads: CASSLSSPPGPYGYTF. DNA for the CDR3: TGCGCCAGCAGCTTGTCTAGCCCGCCCGGGCCCTATGGCTACACCTTC.